The clone carrying this T cell receptor (beta chain) turned up a few times. Its cognate antigen is unknown. This same CDR3 is encoded by further DNA sequences in the sample. Sample time point: week 23, last vaccination. Each dose of the vaccine consisted of 300 ug of mutant IDH1 20-mer peptide, with topical imiquimod. This sample is drawn from a study of a mutant IDH1 vaccine in newly diagnosed glioma. Findings of the study overall: Detectable vaccine-induced immune responses arose in around 92% of patients.

The CDR3 is 12 residues long. Germline CDR1 is SQVTM and CDR2 is ANQGSEA. With 6 bases removed from V and 4 bases from J, the gap between germline ends came to 10 bases. The repertoire was sequenced with immunoSEQ multiplex PCR; TCRdb's copy has only in-frame clones and lacks some. The profile shows about 56,000 clones, about 87% of them singletons. The chain is built from TRBV29-1 and TRBJ1-5; D gene uncertain. Material: PBMCs, obtained from a glioma patient whose treatment included an IDH1 peptide vaccine. The sequence derives from a man aged 40-55 years with glioma. The CDR3 is CSVGGRNQPQHF. CDR3 DNA sequence: TGCAGCGTCGGAGGGCGGAATCAGCCCCAGCATTTT. The whole variable domain, filled in from reference TRBV29-1 and TRBJ1-5, reads SAVISQKPSRDICQRGTSLTIQCQVDSQVTMMFWYRQQPGQSLTLIATANQGSEATYESGFVIDKFPISRPNLTFSTLTVSNMSPEDSSIYLCSVGGRNQPQHFGDGTRLSIL.